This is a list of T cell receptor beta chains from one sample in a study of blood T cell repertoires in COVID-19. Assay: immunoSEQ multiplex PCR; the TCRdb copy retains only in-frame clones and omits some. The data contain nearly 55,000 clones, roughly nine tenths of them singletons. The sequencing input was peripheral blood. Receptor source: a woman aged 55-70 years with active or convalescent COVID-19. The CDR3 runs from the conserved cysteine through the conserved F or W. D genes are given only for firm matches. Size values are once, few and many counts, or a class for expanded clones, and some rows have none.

cdr3_aa: CASSCDRGLDFCSNQPQHF; cdr3_nt: TGTGCCAGCAGCTGCGACAGGGGGCTCGATTTTTGTAGCAATCAGCCCCAGCATTTT; clone_size: NA; d_call: NA; v_call: TRBV21-1; j_call: TRBJ1-5
cdr3_aa: CASSEVITGSQPQHF; cdr3_nt: TGTGCCAGCAGTGAAGTTATAACAGGGTCCCAGCCCCAGCATTTT; clone_size: once; d_call: NA; v_call: TRBV6-1; j_call: TRBJ1-5
cdr3_aa: CASSLDLEDTQYF; cdr3_nt: TGTGCCAGCAGCTTAGATTTGGAGGATACGCAGTATTTT; clone_size: once; d_call: NA; v_call: TRBV7-3; j_call: TRBJ2-3
cdr3_aa: CASRGQNTGELFF; cdr3_nt: TGTGCCAGCAGGGGACAGAACACCGGGGAGCTGTTTTTT; clone_size: once; d_call: NA; v_call: TRBV27; j_call: TRBJ2-2
cdr3_aa: CASSYIRGEETQYF; cdr3_nt: TGTGCCAGCAGTTACATCAGGGGAGAAGAGACCCAGTACTTC; clone_size: NA; d_call: NA; v_call: TRBV6-2/TRBV6-3; j_call: TRBJ2-5
cdr3_aa: CASSPIWSSNEQFF; cdr3_nt: TGTGCCAGCAGCCCCATCTGGTCGAGCAATGAGCAGTTCTTC; clone_size: NA; d_call: NA; v_call: TRBV7-2; j_call: TRBJ2-1
cdr3_aa: CASSSRVGVGDTQYF; cdr3_nt: TGTGCCAGCAGTTCCCGCGTGGGAGTGGGGGATACGCAGTATTTT; clone_size: once; d_call: NA; v_call: TRBV27; j_call: TRBJ2-3
cdr3_aa: CASSQGYSNQPQHF; cdr3_nt: TGCGCCAGCAGCCAAGGCTATAGCAATCAGCCCCAGCATTTT; clone_size: NA; d_call: NA; v_call: TRBV4-1; j_call: TRBJ1-5
cdr3_aa: CASSFGTSGADTQYF; cdr3_nt: TGCGCCAGCAGCTTCGGGACTAGCGGGGCAGATACGCAGTATTTT; clone_size: NA; d_call: TRBD2; v_call: TRBV5-1; j_call: TRBJ2-3
cdr3_aa: CAWSDSGGKQPQHF; cdr3_nt: TGTGCCTGGAGCGACTCAGGGGGTAAACAACCCCAGCATTTT; clone_size: NA; d_call: TRBD1; v_call: TRBV30; j_call: TRBJ1-5
cdr3_aa: CASSLAGTEAFF; cdr3_nt: TGTGCCAGCAGCCTTGCGGGGACCGAAGCTTTCTTT; clone_size: NA; d_call: NA; v_call: TRBV7-9; j_call: TRBJ1-1
cdr3_aa: CASSYSSGTGPATIYF; cdr3_nt: TGTGCCAGCAGTTACTCGTCTGGGACTGGCCCAGCGACCATATATTTT; clone_size: NA; d_call: NA; v_call: TRBV6-5; j_call: TRBJ1-3
cdr3_aa: CASRARAYEQYF; cdr3_nt: TGTGCCAGCCGGGCCAGGGCCTACGAGCAGTACTTC; clone_size: NA; d_call: NA; v_call: TRBV6-5; j_call: TRBJ2-7
cdr3_aa: CSVERADRGSYGYTF; cdr3_nt: TGCAGCGTTGAGAGGGCGGACCGGGGGAGCTATGGCTACACCTTC; clone_size: NA; d_call: NA; v_call: TRBV29-1; j_call: TRBJ1-2
cdr3_aa: CASSFRSFLYEQYF; cdr3_nt: TGTGCCAGCAGTTTTCGGTCCTTCCTCTACGAGCAGTACTTC; clone_size: NA; d_call: NA; v_call: TRBV28; j_call: TRBJ2-7
cdr3_aa: CASSIEQVPRPQHF; cdr3_nt: TGTGCCAGTAGTATAGAACAGGTGCCCCGGCCCCAGCATTTT; clone_size: NA; d_call: NA; v_call: TRBV19; j_call: TRBJ1-5
cdr3_aa: CASSSPGGSRGYTF; cdr3_nt: TGTGCCAGCAGTTCCCCAGGGGGCTCCCGTGGCTACACCTTC; clone_size: NA; d_call: TRBD1; v_call: TRBV28; j_call: TRBJ1-2
cdr3_aa: CASHRDEKLFF; cdr3_nt: TGTGCCAGCCACAGGGACGAAAAACTGTTTTTT; clone_size: NA; d_call: NA; v_call: TRBV25-1; j_call: TRBJ1-4
cdr3_aa: CASSYRASLYEQYF; cdr3_nt: TGTGCCAGCAGTTACAGAGCGTCGCTCTACGAGCAGTACTTC; clone_size: few; d_call: NA; v_call: TRBV6-5; j_call: TRBJ2-7
cdr3_aa: CASSPTLTHIQYF; cdr3_nt: TGTGCCAGCAGCCCGACCCTGACACACATTCAGTACTTC; clone_size: NA; d_call: NA; v_call: TRBV7-8; j_call: TRBJ2-4
cdr3_aa: CASRASFATNEKLFF; cdr3_nt: TGTGCCAGCAGGGCCTCCTTCGCAACTAATGAAAAACTGTTTTTT; clone_size: NA; d_call: NA; v_call: TRBV28; j_call: TRBJ1-4
cdr3_aa: CASSRQTGGNTEAFF; cdr3_nt: TGTGCCAGCAGCCGACAAACAGGGGGGAACACTGAAGCTTTCTTT; clone_size: NA; d_call: TRBD1; v_call: TRBV14; j_call: TRBJ1-1
cdr3_aa: CASSLDPRVSEQYF; cdr3_nt: TGTGCCAGCAGCTTGGACCCCCGGGTGAGCGAGCAGTACTTC; clone_size: NA; d_call: NA; v_call: TRBV5-6; j_call: TRBJ2-7
cdr3_aa: CASSLRAGNNQPQHF; cdr3_nt: TGTGCCAGCAGCTTAAGGGCGGGGAACAATCAGCCCCAGCATTTT; clone_size: NA; d_call: NA; v_call: TRBV7-2; j_call: TRBJ1-5
cdr3_aa: CSARGRGGYTF; cdr3_nt: TGCAGTGCTAGAGGCCGAGGCGGCTACACCTTC; clone_size: few; d_call: NA; v_call: TRBV20-1; j_call: TRBJ1-2
cdr3_aa: CASSTGQIYNEQFF; cdr3_nt: TGTGCCAGCAGCACGGGACAGATATACAATGAGCAGTTCTTC; clone_size: NA; d_call: TRBD1; v_call: TRBV7-3; j_call: TRBJ2-1
cdr3_aa: CASSLRLAGKHFNEQFF; cdr3_nt: TGTGCCAGCAGCTTGAGACTAGCGGGAAAACACTTCAATGAGCAGTTCTTC; clone_size: NA; d_call: TRBD2; v_call: TRBV5-6; j_call: TRBJ2-1
cdr3_aa: CASSDRGLNTEAFF; cdr3_nt: TGCGCCAGCAGCGACAGGGGCTTGAACACTGAAGCTTTCTTT; clone_size: NA; d_call: TRBD1; v_call: TRBV23-1; j_call: TRBJ1-1
cdr3_aa: CASKPLADTQYF; cdr3_nt: TGTGCCAGCAAGCCCCTAGCAGATACGCAGTATTTT; clone_size: NA; d_call: NA; v_call: TRBV2; j_call: TRBJ2-3
cdr3_aa: CASSDRLGAIGLHEQYF; cdr3_nt: TGTGCCAGCAGTGACCGCTTGGGGGCTATCGGACTGCACGAGCAGTACTTC; clone_size: NA; d_call: NA; v_call: TRBV6-4; j_call: TRBJ2-7
cdr3_aa: CATSDSGQKNGYTF; cdr3_nt: TGTGCCACCAGTGATTCTGGACAGAAAAATGGCTACACCTTC; clone_size: few; d_call: NA; v_call: TRBV24-1; j_call: TRBJ1-2
cdr3_aa: CASSLGGGNEKLFF; cdr3_nt: TGCGCCAGCAGCTTGGGGGGCGGTAATGAAAAACTGTTTTTT; clone_size: NA; d_call: NA; v_call: TRBV5-1; j_call: TRBJ1-4
cdr3_aa: CASSPRDRGRNTEAFF; cdr3_nt: TGTGCCAGCAGCCCTAGGGACAGGGGGCGGAACACTGAAGCTTTCTTT; clone_size: NA; d_call: TRBD1; v_call: TRBV7-2; j_call: TRBJ1-1
cdr3_aa: CASSEGGGNTEAFF; cdr3_nt: TGTGCCAGCAGTGAGGGAGGCGGAAACACTGAAGCTTTCTTT; clone_size: NA; d_call: NA; v_call: TRBV2; j_call: TRBJ1-1
cdr3_aa: CASSSNSDVRYF; cdr3_nt: TGTGCCAGCAGCTCTAATTCTGATGTACGGTACTTC; clone_size: NA; d_call: NA; v_call: TRBV7-2; j_call: TRBJ2-7
cdr3_aa: CASSLQGARASTDTQYF; cdr3_nt: TGCGCCAGCAGCCTTCAGGGCGCCCGTGCTAGCACAGATACGCAGTATTTT; clone_size: NA; d_call: NA; v_call: TRBV4-1; j_call: TRBJ2-3
cdr3_aa: CASSRGQGNYGYTF; cdr3_nt: TGTGCCAGCAGCCGTGGACAGGGGAACTATGGCTACACCTTC; clone_size: NA; d_call: TRBD1; v_call: TRBV28; j_call: TRBJ1-2
cdr3_aa: CASSLRGEMTGELFF; cdr3_nt: TGTGCCAGCAGCCTCCGCGGGGAGATGACCGGGGAGCTGTTTTTT; clone_size: NA; d_call: NA; v_call: TRBV7-9; j_call: TRBJ2-2
cdr3_aa: CATRGQIYMNTEAFF; cdr3_nt: TGTGCCACCCGAGGACAGATCTACATGAACACTGAAGCTTTCTTT; clone_size: NA; d_call: NA; v_call: TRBV10-3; j_call: TRBJ1-1
cdr3_aa: CASSLEQLSGANVLTF; cdr3_nt: TGTGCCAGCAGCTTAGAACAGTTATCTGGGGCCAACGTCCTGACTTTC; clone_size: NA; d_call: NA; v_call: TRBV11-1; j_call: TRBJ2-6
cdr3_aa: CASSDTGVGDNEQFF; cdr3_nt: TGCGCCAGCAGTGATACGGGAGTGGGTGACAATGAGCAGTTCTTC; clone_size: once; d_call: NA; v_call: TRBV10-2; j_call: TRBJ2-1
cdr3_aa: CASSLPPIAGVSEQFF; cdr3_nt: TGTGCCAGCAGCTTACCCCCTATAGCGGGAGTAAGTGAGCAGTTCTTC; clone_size: NA; d_call: TRBD2; v_call: TRBV7-7; j_call: TRBJ2-1
cdr3_aa: CASSILGQGGTGELFF; cdr3_nt: TGTGCCAGTAGTATACTGGGACAGGGTGGAACCGGGGAGCTGTTTTTT; clone_size: NA; d_call: TRBD1; v_call: TRBV19; j_call: TRBJ2-2
cdr3_aa: CASSTIAGTEAFF; cdr3_nt: TGTGCCAGTAGTACCATCGCGGGGACTGAAGCTTTCTTT; clone_size: once; d_call: NA; v_call: TRBV19; j_call: TRBJ1-1
cdr3_aa: CASSGTTGGGSSPLHF; cdr3_nt: TGTGCCAGCAGCGGAACGACAGGAGGCGGGAGTTCACCCCTCCACTTT; clone_size: NA; d_call: NA; v_call: TRBV5-6; j_call: TRBJ1-6
cdr3_aa: CASSPGLGTDTQYF; cdr3_nt: TGTGCCAGCAGCCCGGGACTAGGAACAGATACGCAGTATTTT; clone_size: NA; d_call: TRBD2; v_call: TRBV3-1/TRBV3-2; j_call: TRBJ2-3
cdr3_aa: CASSQGGAGKDTQYF; cdr3_nt: TGCGCCAGCAGCCAAGGAGGGGCAGGGAAAGATACGCAGTATTTT; clone_size: NA; d_call: NA; v_call: TRBV5-1; j_call: TRBJ2-3
cdr3_aa: CASSLSPGYEAFF; cdr3_nt: TGTGCCAGCAGTTTGTCTCCGGGATATGAAGCTTTCTTT; clone_size: few; d_call: NA; v_call: TRBV28; j_call: TRBJ1-1
cdr3_aa: CASSIEGGRRVETQYF; cdr3_nt: TGTGCCAGTAGTATAGAGGGAGGGAGAAGGGTGGAGACCCAGTACTTC; clone_size: NA; d_call: TRBD2; v_call: TRBV19; j_call: TRBJ2-5
cdr3_aa: CASRSGGNTEAFF; cdr3_nt: TGTGCCAGCAGATCCGGGGGGAACACTGAAGCTTTCTTT; clone_size: NA; d_call: NA; v_call: TRBV28; j_call: TRBJ1-1
cdr3_aa: CASSHYNEQFF; cdr3_nt: TGTGCCAGCAGTCACTACAATGAGCAGTTCTTC; clone_size: large; d_call: NA; v_call: TRBV28; j_call: TRBJ2-1
cdr3_aa: CASSEAGQGNTEAFF; cdr3_nt: TGTGCCAGCAGTGAAGCGGGACAGGGGAACACTGAAGCTTTCTTT; clone_size: NA; d_call: TRBD1; v_call: TRBV6-1; j_call: TRBJ1-1
cdr3_aa: CASSQSGESPYEQYF; cdr3_nt: TGTGCCAGCAGCCAAAGCGGAGAGTCACCCTACGAGCAGTACTTC; clone_size: NA; d_call: NA; v_call: TRBV3-1/TRBV3-2; j_call: TRBJ2-7
cdr3_aa: CASGTGRRGYTF; cdr3_nt: TGTGCCAGCGGGACAGGGAGGCGAGGCTACACCTTC; clone_size: NA; d_call: TRBD1; v_call: TRBV28; j_call: TRBJ1-2
cdr3_aa: CAWSSRAGDGYTF; cdr3_nt: TGTGCCTGGAGTTCCCGAGCAGGGGATGGCTACACCTTC; clone_size: once; d_call: NA; v_call: TRBV30; j_call: TRBJ1-2
cdr3_aa: CATSASAGGYEQYF; cdr3_nt: TGTGCCACCAGTGCTTCGGCAGGGGGATACGAGCAGTACTTC; clone_size: NA; d_call: TRBD1; v_call: TRBV24-1; j_call: TRBJ2-7